Below, 9 T cell receptor beta chains from the same sample are listed, as sequenced in a study of blood T cell repertoires in COVID-19. Assay: immunoSEQ multiplex PCR; the TCRdb copy retains only in-frame clones and omits some. The data show about 370,000 clones, with approximately 90% seen just once and roughly 0.9% held by the top ten. Material for sequencing was PBMCs or T cells enriched from blood (not recorded which). All receptors come from a middle-aged woman who had been exposed to COVID-19.

The rearrangement uses TRBV30 and TRBJ1-5; unclear D gene. Germline V gene data show CDR1 as GTSNPN and CDR2 as SVGIG (reference sequence). V lost 2 bases and J lost 6, with 17 bases in between. The CDR3 has 15 amino acids. CDR3 region: CAWSSALLLGQPQHF. In DNA form, the CDR3 reads TGTGCCTGGAGTTCGGCCTTACTATTGGGTCAGCCCCAGCATTTT.

This clone was counted a single time. This chain connects TRBV20-1 to TRBJ2-4, with 10 bases identical to TRBD2. CDR3 length: 11 amino acids. V trimming: 7 bases; J trimming: 9 bases; junction bases outside the gene matches: 3. Germline CDR1 is DFQATT and CDR2 is SNEGSKA (reference sequence). CDR3 sequence reads: CSGLAGLIQYF. DNA for the CDR3: TGCAGTGGACTAGCGGGCCTCATTCAGTACTTC.

This sequence joins TRBV6-5 and TRBJ1-5; maybe TRBD1 (5 bases). CDR1 and CDR2 (germline): MNHEY, SVGAGI. This CDR3 is built from 13 residues. V was clipped by 8 bases and J by 1 base, with 9 bases between them. The CDR3 bases are TGTGCCAGCGGGCCAGGGAGCAATCAGCCCCAGCATTTT. It codes for CASGPGSNQPQHF.

The chain couples TRBV10-2 to TRBJ2-7; a possible D gene is TRBD1 (6 bases). The CDR3 has 16 residues. Germline assignment: CDR1 WSHSY and CDR2 SAAADI. The V end was cut by 8 bases, the J end by 0 bases, with 20 bases between. CDR3: CASRTPSTGSSYEQYF. The DNA of the CDR3 is TGCGCCAGCCGGACCCCCAGTACAGGGAGCTCCTACGAGCAGTACTTC.

V usage is TRBV5-6 and J usage is TRBJ2-7; D possibly corresponds to TRBD1 (6 bases). V shed 1 base and J shed 1 base, with 12 bases lying between them. Germline CDR1 SGHDT, CDR2 YYEEEE. The length of the CDR3 is 15 residues. The CDR3 loop is CASSLQQGRSYEQYF. Written as DNA, the CDR3 is TGTGCCAGCAGCTTGCAACAGGGCCGTTCCTACGAGCAGTACTTC.

This clone has only one observation. The chain joins TRBV5-1 to TRBJ2-3; 11 bases match TRBD1. Germline V lookup: CDR1 SGHRS, CDR2 YFSETQ. Germline trimming cut 4 bases from V and 6 bases from J; bases unmatched to any gene: 7. The CDR3 is 15 residues long. DNA of the CDR3: TGCGCCAGCAGCCTGGACAGGGGGCACATGGATACGCAGTATTTT. Protein: CASSLDRGHMDTQYF.

V usage is TRBV7-3 and J usage is TRBJ2-1; D is possibly TRBD2 (5 bases). Trimming took off 5 bases at V and 4 bases at J, with 15 bases between the two ends. The germline CDR1 and CDR2 sequences are SGHTA and FQGTGA. The CDR3 consists of 15 residues. The CDR3 DNA reads as TGTGCCAGCAGCGAACGAGGGAGCGTATACAATGAGCAGTTCTTC. Protein product: CASSERGSVYNEQFF. The complete variable domain, with remaining parts taken from reference TRBV7-3 and TRBJ2-1, reads GAGVSQTPSNKVTEKGKYVELRCDPISGHTALYWYRQSLGQGPEFLIYFQGTGAADDSGLPNDRFFAVRPEGSVSTLKIQRTERGDSAVYLCASSERGSVYNEQFFGPGTRLTVL.

The CDR3 nucleotides are TGTGCCAGCAGTACAGACAGGGAGAGAAACACTGAAGCTTTCTTT. As protein: CASSTDRERNTEAFF. The chain employs TRBV6-2 or TRBV6-3 and TRBJ1-1; TRBD1 aligns across 7 bases. This CDR3 has 15 amino acids. The germline V gene encodes CDR1 MNHEY and CDR2 SVGEGT. V shed 5 bases, J shed 2 bases, and the junction held 8 bases outside the gene matches.

The genes are TRBV5-5 and TRBJ2-2, with D possibly TRBD2 on 6 matching bases. The V gene's germline CDR1 is SGHKS and CDR2 YYEKEE (reference sequence). The ends were cut back, 1 base at V and 5 bases at J, with 15 bases in the middle. This CDR3 has 16 amino acids. CDR3 nucleotides: TGTGCCAGCAGCTTGAGGGGAGGCGGGATTACCGGGGAGCTGTTTTTT. The encoded protein is CASSLRGGGITGELFF.